The 7 T cell receptor beta chains presented below share a single source sample, sequenced in a study of blood T cell repertoires in COVID-19. Clones were read by immunoSEQ multiplex PCR, and TCRdb kept only the in-frame ones, dropping some. The sample has about 160,000 clones, less than 85% seen once. The sequenced material came from peripheral blood. The receptor source for this set is a human donor with acute or convalescent COVID-19. The donor label of this sample is uncertain.

The genes are TRBV30 and TRBJ1-3; 9 bases are shared with TRBD1. Germline values: CDR1 GTSNPN, CDR2 SVGIG (reference sequence). The CDR3 extends over 14 amino acids. V was pared by 5 bases and J by 0 bases, with 2 bases of the junction left unmatched. The CDR3 region is CAWETGGSGNTIYF. The DNA for the CDR3 is TGTGCCTGGGAGACAGGGGGCTCTGGAAACACCATATATTTT.

The V and J genes are TRBV11-3 and TRBJ1-3, with a weak D call TRBD1 (5 bases). Between the trimmed V and J ends, which lost 5 bases and 1 base, there was a span of 15 bases. This CDR3 is 16 amino acids long. Germline V gene data show CDR1 as SGHNT and CDR2 as YENEEA. The CDR3 sequence: CASSTQGRGSGNTIYF. CDR3 in DNA: TGTGCCAGCAGCACGCAGGGCCGCGGATCTGGAAACACCATATATTTT.

The chain employs TRBV7-9 and TRBJ2-3; 7 nucleotides line up with TRBD1. The germline gives CDR1 SEHNR, CDR2 FQNEAQ (reference sequence). J gave up 3 bases and V 5 bases, and 8 bases lay outside the gene matches. CDR3 length: 15 amino acids. The CDR3 here is CASSVSKQGTDTQYF. In DNA form, the CDR3 reads TGTGCCAGCAGCGTGAGCAAACAGGGGACAGATACGCAGTATTTT.

The rearrangement uses TRBV14 and TRBJ1-4; 9 bases are shared with TRBD1. The CDR3 is 18 residues long. V trimming: 1 base; J trimming: 1 base; junction bases outside the gene matches: 7. The germline V gene encodes CDR1 SGHDN and CDR2 FVKESK. The CDR3 is CASSQGRDRVLTNEKLFF. CDR3 sequence (DNA): TGTGCCAGCAGCCAAGGGAGGGACAGGGTGCTAACTAATGAAAAACTGTTTTTT. Full variable domain (rest looked up from reference TRBV14 and TRBJ1-4): EAGVTQFPSHSVIEKGQTVTLRCDPISGHDNLYWYRRVMGKEIKFLLHFVKESKQDESGMPNNRFLAERTGGTYSTLKVQPAELEDSGVYFCASSQGRDRVLTNEKLFFGSGTQLSVL.

This clone came up once. The chain joins TRBV6-5 to TRBJ2-2, with D uncertain. The CDR3 is 16 residues long. Trimming pared 0 bases from V and 0 bases from J, leaving 8 bases between. The germline V gene has CDR1 MNHEY and CDR2 SVGAGI. As DNA, the CDR3 is TGTGCCAGCAGTTACTCTTGGGCCTCGAACACCGGGGAGCTGTTTTTT. It translates to CASSYSWASNTGELFF.

The CDR3 spells CASSLGLGGARNGYTF. As DNA, the CDR3 is TGTGCCAGCAGTTTAGGACTTGGGGGGGCGCGCAATGGCTACACCTTC. The chain links TRBV27 to TRBJ1-2; a weak D match, TRBD1 (6 bases). The CDR3 sequence is 16 residues long. Germline values: CDR1 MNHEY, CDR2 SMNVEV (reference sequence). Trimming cost V 2 bases and J 6 bases, with 19 bases left between them.

V is TRBV5-4 and J is TRBJ1-2; 9 nucleotides match TRBD1. Germline-derived CDR1 and CDR2 are SGHNT and YYREEE (reference sequence). The CDR3 runs 15 residues. V lost 0 bases and J lost 6; bases outside the gene matches: 6. The CDR3 loop is CASSLATGTGNGYTF. CDR3 nucleotides: TGTGCCAGCAGCTTGGCCACCGGGACAGGGAATGGCTACACCTTC.